This T cell receptor (beta chain) comes out of a study of blood T cell repertoires in COVID-19. Study-wide context: Sources were T cells, B-cell-depleted T cells, or PBMCs; the material itself was cDNA or gDNA.

Trimming shortened V by 0 bases and J by 5 bases, and 17 bases separated the two germline ends. Looked up from germline, CDR1 is LNHNV and CDR2 is YYDKDF (reference sequence). The CDR3 contains 17 residues. The protocol was immunoSEQ multiplex PCR, while the TCRdb copy is restricted to in-frame clones and leaves out a portion. This sample has 95,000 to 150,000 clones, with under 80% found just once. The rearrangement links TRBV15 to TRBJ2-1, with D tentatively TRBD2 (5 bases). The clonotype was recovered from a man aged 70 or older with acute or convalescent COVID-19. The sequencing input was peripheral blood. The chain's CDR3 is CATSRDRGSSLNNEQFF. CDR3 bases: TGTGCCACCAGCAGAGATCGGGGATCTTCTCTCAACAATGAGCAGTTCTTC.